This entry features one T cell receptor (beta chain) sequence. The antigen is not known. The CDR3 has 15 residues. From germline, CDR1 is SGHVS and CDR2 FQNEAQ. Germline trimming cut 5 bases from V and 5 bases from J; bases unmatched to any gene: 7. The data are from a study of shared clonotypes between healthy human individuals. Findings and caveats of the study: Memory subsets had estimated richness that was generally smaller than that of naive subsets.

Per the authors' pipeline: ImmunoSEQ yielded junction-only sequences lacking quality scores, so filtering differed. TCRdb's table, derived via immunoSEQ multiplex PCR, lists solely in-frame clones and lacks some. The V and J calls and clone size were taken over from that table, and D and trimming were inferred from the DNA. Found here are about 2.1 million clones, around 95% of them singletons; the top ten hold over 1.5%. CD45RO-negative CD8 cells positively selected for CCR7 made up the naive population, which excluded terminally differentiated effector memory CD45RA+ cells. The sample comprised naive CD8+ T cells from PBMCs. This clonotype originated in a man between 18 and 35 years old in good health. Some clones in this sample may be carry-over from other donors' samples. The chain uses TRBV7-8 and TRBJ2-7; the match to TRBD1 covers 12 bases. The DNA for the CDR3 is TGTGCCAGCAGCATCCCCGGGACAGGGGGCGACGAGCAGTACTTC. Translating it yields CASSIPGTGGDEQYF.